These 2 T cell receptor beta chains originate from one sample sequenced in a study of blood T cell repertoires in COVID-19. Using immunoSEQ multiplex PCR, the repertoire was profiled, and TCRdb retains in-frame clones only, with some absent. The sample includes about 390,000 clones, about 87% of them seen just once. Sequencing used PBMCs or T cells enriched from blood (not recorded which). These receptors came from a woman between 50 and 59 years old who had recovered from COVID-19.

This chain connects TRBV20-1 to TRBJ2-1; D is perhaps TRBD2 (6 bases). The CDR3 is 12 amino acids. In germline, CDR1 is DFQATT, CDR2 SNEGSKA (reference sequence). Deletions cut 3 bases from V and 7 bases from J, with 10 bases between. The CDR3 sequence: CSASDGRNEQFF. CDR3 in DNA: TGCAGTGCTAGTGATGGGAGGAATGAGCAGTTCTTC.

The rearrangement uses TRBV27 and TRBJ1-5, with D unclear. The CDR3 is 16 residues long. Trimming cost V 3 bases and J 3 bases, with 15 bases left between them. Germline CDR1 and CDR2: MNHEY and SMNVEV (reference sequence). The CDR3 sequence: CASSFRFSTFNQPQHF. CDR3 coding DNA: TGTGCCAGCAGTTTTCGGTTCTCAACCTTCAATCAGCCCCAGCATTTT.